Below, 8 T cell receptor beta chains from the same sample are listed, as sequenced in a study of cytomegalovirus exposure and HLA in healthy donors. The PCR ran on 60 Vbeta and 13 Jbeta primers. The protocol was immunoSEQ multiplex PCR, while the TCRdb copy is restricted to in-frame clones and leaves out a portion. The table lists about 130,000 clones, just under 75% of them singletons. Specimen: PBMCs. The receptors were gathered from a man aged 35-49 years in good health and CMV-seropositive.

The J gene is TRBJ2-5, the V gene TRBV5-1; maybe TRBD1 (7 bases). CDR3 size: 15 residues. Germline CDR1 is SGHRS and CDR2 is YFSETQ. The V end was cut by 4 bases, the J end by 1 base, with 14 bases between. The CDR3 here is CASSAGQRSQETQYF. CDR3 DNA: TGCGCCAGCAGCGCGGGACAGCGATCCCAAGAGACCCAGTACTTC.

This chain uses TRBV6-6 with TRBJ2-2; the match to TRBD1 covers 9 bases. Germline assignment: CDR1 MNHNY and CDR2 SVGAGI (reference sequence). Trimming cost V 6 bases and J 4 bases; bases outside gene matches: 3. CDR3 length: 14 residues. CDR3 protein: CASSRTGVTGELFF. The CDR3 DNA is TGTGCCAGCAGCCGGACAGGGGTCACCGGGGAGCTGTTTTTT.

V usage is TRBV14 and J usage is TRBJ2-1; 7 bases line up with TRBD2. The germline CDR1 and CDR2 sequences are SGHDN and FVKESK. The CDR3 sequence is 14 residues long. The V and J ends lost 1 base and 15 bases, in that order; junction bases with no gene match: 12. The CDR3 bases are TGTGCCAGCAGCCAAGGTGGGGGGGGAGGATTACGGTTCTTC. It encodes CASSQGGGGGLRFF.

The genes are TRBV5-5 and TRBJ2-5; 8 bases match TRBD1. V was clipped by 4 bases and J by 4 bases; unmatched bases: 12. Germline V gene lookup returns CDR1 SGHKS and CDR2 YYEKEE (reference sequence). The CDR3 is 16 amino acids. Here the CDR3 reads CASSLQGASRVETQYF. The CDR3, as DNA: TGTGCCAGCAGCCTCCAGGGGGCTAGCCGCGTAGAGACCCAGTACTTC.

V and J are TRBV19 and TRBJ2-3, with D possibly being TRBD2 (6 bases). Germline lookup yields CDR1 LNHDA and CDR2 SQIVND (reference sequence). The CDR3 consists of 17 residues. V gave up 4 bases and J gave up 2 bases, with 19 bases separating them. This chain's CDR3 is CASSTPGGATDTDTQYF. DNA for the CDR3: TGTGCCAGTAGTACCCCTGGCGGGGCGACCGACACAGATACGCAGTATTTT.

The CDR3 bases are TGTGCCAGCAGCTTAATCGGGGTGGCTAATGAAAAACTGTTTTTT. This translates into CASSLIGVANEKLFF. The rearrangement links TRBV5-5 to TRBJ1-4; no reliable D call. V was shortened by 2 bases and J by 3 bases, with 11 bases between the two germline ends. The CDR3 loop spans 15 amino acids. The germline V gene encodes CDR1 SGHKS and CDR2 YYEKEE (reference sequence).

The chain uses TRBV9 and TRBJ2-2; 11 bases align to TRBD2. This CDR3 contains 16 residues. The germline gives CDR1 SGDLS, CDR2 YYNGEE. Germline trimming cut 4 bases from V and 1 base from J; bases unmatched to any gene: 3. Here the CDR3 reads CASSITSGGNTGELFF. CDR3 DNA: TGTGCCAGCAGCATTACTAGCGGGGGGAACACCGGGGAGCTGTTTTTT.

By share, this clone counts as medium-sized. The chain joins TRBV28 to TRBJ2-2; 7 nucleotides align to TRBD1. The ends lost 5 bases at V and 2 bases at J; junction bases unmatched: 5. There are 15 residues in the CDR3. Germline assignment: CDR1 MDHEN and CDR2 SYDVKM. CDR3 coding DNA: TGTGCCAGCAGTCCAGGGACAGCCAACACCGGGGAGCTGTTTTTT. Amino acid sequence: CASSPGTANTGELFF.